This is a list of T cell receptor beta chains from one sample in a study of cytomegalovirus exposure and HLA in healthy donors. Assay used: immunoSEQ multiplex PCR; TCRdb lists only in-frame clones, some missing. Among roughly 180,000 clones listed, approximately 84% were seen once. Source material: PBMCs. All receptors come from a woman aged 30 to 39 in good health and CMV-seropositive. Both conserved end residues are part of each CDR3.

CDR3 length	V gene	CDR3 protein
15	TRBV19	CASSLGQGTYNEQFF
15	TRBV14	CASSQLGTFNYGYTF
14	TRBV14	CASSLRVVTDTQYF
13	TRBV4-3	CASSPGALELAFF
16	TRBV1	CTSTQLAGAAKNIQYF
15	TRBV29-1	CSVVLAGDTYNEQFF
15	TRBV5-8	CASRGPGASYNEQFF
16	TRBV10-3	CASTGSGRTRGNEQYF
11	TRBV20-1	CSATEGYGYTF
11	TRBV20-1	CSATGTDTQYF
13	TRBV5-4	CASSPGTTYEQYF
12	TRBV5-4	CASSYFADGYTF
16	TRBV4-3	CASSQGVAGGSYEQYF
14	TRBV25-1	CASSEFDRTDTQYF
13	TRBV5-5	CASNRDTYNEQFF
13	TRBV11-3	CASASPGKDTQYF
12	TRBV7-9	CASSLPGNEQYF